This section outlines one T cell receptor (beta chain) sequence together with its context. Its antigen is undetermined. A junction boundary mismatches the germline segment, possibly from a read error. These data belong to a study of T cell responses to AZD1222 COVID-19 vaccine. Produced via immunoSEQ multiplex PCR; TCRdb's table is partial and in-frame only. The sample has 150,000 to 200,000 clones, 92% seen once; the top ten hold around 0.99%. The germline V gene has CDR1 SEHNR and CDR2 FQNEAQ (reference sequence). CDR3 size: 12 residues. Regarding the study as a whole: White British ancestry dominated among donors, who included more females, and clonal diversity was possibly underestimated. Without day 14 samples, only post-peak T cell repertoires were studied. At study baseline, merely roughly 6 AZD1222 recipients were seropositive.

The J gene is TRBJ1-2, the V gene TRBV7-9; a possible D gene is TRBD1 (6 bases). This specimen was peripheral blood, taken 28 days after the second AZD1222 dose. The source is an adult who received the AZD1222 COVID-19 vaccine. The CDR3 here is CASSTGQSAYPF. In nucleotides, the CDR3 is TGTGCCAGCAGCACGGGACAATCAGCCTACCCGTTC.